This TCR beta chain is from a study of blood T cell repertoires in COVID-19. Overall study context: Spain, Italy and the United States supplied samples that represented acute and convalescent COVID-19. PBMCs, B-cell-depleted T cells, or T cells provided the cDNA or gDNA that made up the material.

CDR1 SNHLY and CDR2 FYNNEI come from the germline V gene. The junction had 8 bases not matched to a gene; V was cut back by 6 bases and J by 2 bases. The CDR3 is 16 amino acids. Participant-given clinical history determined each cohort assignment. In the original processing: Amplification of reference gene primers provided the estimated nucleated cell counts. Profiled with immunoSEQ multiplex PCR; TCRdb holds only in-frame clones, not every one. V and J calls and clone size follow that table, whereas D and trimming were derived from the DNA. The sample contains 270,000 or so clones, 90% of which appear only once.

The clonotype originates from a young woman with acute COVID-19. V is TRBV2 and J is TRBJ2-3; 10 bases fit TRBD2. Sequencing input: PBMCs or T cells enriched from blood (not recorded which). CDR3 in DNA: TGTGCCAGCAGGCTCGGACTAGCGGACACCACAGATACGCAGTATTTT. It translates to CASRLGLADTTDTQYF.